A selection of T cell receptor beta chains follows, all from one sample in a study of cytomegalovirus exposure and HLA in healthy donors. The method was immunoSEQ multiplex PCR; TCRdb's version includes in-frame clones alone and lacks a portion of them. The profile shows 160,000 or so clones, 77% of them singletons. The sample comprised PBMCs. The receptors shown here come from a woman aged 25 to 39 in good health and CMV-seronegative. Both conserved end residues are part of each CDR3. The order of the fields is D gene, J gene, V gene, clone size, CDR3 DNA, CDR3 protein. A D gene is named only where the DNA matches it firmly. Clone size is stated in some rows and not others, as once, few, many or a class when expanded.

>-|TRBJ1-1|TRBV4-1|-
TGCGCCAGCAGCCATCCCGGTTTCCAGAACACTGAAGCTTTCTTT
CASSHPGFQNTEAFF
>TRBD1|TRBJ2-7|TRBV29-1|few
TGCAGCGTTACGGGACAGGGGCCCTACGAGCAGTACTTC
CSVTGQGPYEQYF
>TRBD1|TRBJ2-3|TRBV5-4|-
TGTGCCAGCAGCTTAGACAGGGGCGCAGATACGCAGTATTTT
CASSLDRGADTQYF
>-|TRBJ2-2|TRBV5-1|-
TGCGCCAGCAGCTTTACAGGGAACACCGGGGAGCTGTTTTTT
CASSFTGNTGELFF
>-|TRBJ1-1|TRBV6-1|-
TGTGCCAGCAGTCCCCGGGGGGAGACCACTGAAGCTTTCTTT
CASSPRGETTEAFF
>-|TRBJ1-2|TRBV28|-
TGTGCCAGCAAGGGAGCTTTGCAGGTCTATGGCTACACCTTC
CASKGALQVYGYTF
>TRBD1|TRBJ2-3|TRBV2|-
TGTGCCAGCTATCGGGACAGGGGGACAGATACGCAGTATTTT
CASYRDRGTDTQYF
>TRBD1|TRBJ2-5|TRBV29-1|-
TGCAGCGCCGTTCCGGGACAGGGATCCCAAGAGACCCAGTACTTC
CSAVPGQGSQETQYF
>-|TRBJ1-5|TRBV2|-
TGTGCCACCATGGGAGGGGTCAATCAGCCCCAGCATTTT
CATMGGVNQPQHF
>-|TRBJ1-1|TRBV13|once
TGTGCCAGCAGATTGCGAACAGGGTCGAACACTGAAGTTTTCTTT
CASRLRTGSNTEVFF
>-|TRBJ2-5|TRBV7-9|-
TGTGCCAGCAGCTTAGCGGGGGGTGGAGAGACCCAGTACTTC
CASSLAGGGETQYF
>-|TRBJ1-5|TRBV27|-
TGTGCCAGCAGTTACCGCGGAGGCGGTCAGCCCCAGCATTTT
CASSYRGGGQPQHF
>-|TRBJ2-1|TRBV7-6|-
TGTGCCAGCAGCCCTTATGGCGGGGGCTATAGCTCCTACAATGAGCAGTTCTTC
CASSPYGGGYSSYNEQFF
>-|TRBJ1-4|TRBV28|-
TGTGCCAGCAGTTCCATCCTATCCGCAACTAATGAAAAACTGTTTTTT
CASSSILSATNEKLFF
>-|TRBJ2-3|TRBV9|-
TGTGCCAGCAGCGCGGCGGGGCAATGGGGAGATACGCAGTATTTT
CASSAAGQWGDTQYF
>-|TRBJ2-3|TRBV11-1|-
TGTGCCAGCAGCATACTAGGAGGTGATACGCAGTATTTT
CASSILGGDTQYF
>TRBD1|TRBJ2-7|TRBV5-1|-
TGCGCCAGCAGCTTGAAGGGACAGGGGGCCTACGAGCAGTACTTC
CASSLKGQGAYEQYF
>TRBD1|TRBJ1-2|TRBV5-6|-
TGTGCCAGCAGCCCAGGGGGCGCTTGGTATGGCTACACCTTC
CASSPGGAWYGYTF
>TRBD1|TRBJ1-5|TRBV30|-
TGTGCCTGGAGTCAGGGGGCTGGACAGCCCCAGCATTTT
CAWSQGAGQPQHF
>TRBD1|TRBJ1-2|TRBV18|once
TGTGCCAGCTCACCCACAGGGGTGGATGGCTACACCTTC
CASSPTGVDGYTF
>-|TRBJ1-4|TRBV19|-
TGTGCCAGTAGCCCTAACAGGGCTGCTAATGAAAAACTGTTTTTT
CASSPNRAANEKLFF
>TRBD1|TRBJ1-2|TRBV5-4|-
TGTGCCAGCAGCTTGCCGGGACAGGGATTCTACGGCTACACCTTC
CASSLPGQGFYGYTF
>-|TRBJ1-2|TRBV25-1|once
TGTGCCAGCAGTGCCTCGACAGAGAACATCTATGGCTACACCTTC
CASSASTENIYGYTF
>TRBD2|TRBJ2-5|TRBV18|-
TGTGCCAGCTCATCTTTTGCGGGGGGCGAGACCCAGTACTTC
CASSSFAGGETQYF
>-|TRBJ1-6|TRBV14|-
TGTGCCAGCAGCCGAAGAGCCCATGTCTCCTATAATTCACCCCTCCACTTT
CASSRRAHVSYNSPLHF
>-|TRBJ1-5|TRBV15|-
TGTGCCACCAGCAGAGATTTGGCGGGGGGGCAGCCCCAGCATTTT
CATSRDLAGGQPQHF
>-|TRBJ1-1|TRBV19|-
TGTGCCAGTAGTGTCACAGGCCCCACTGAAGCTTTCTTT
CASSVTGPTEAFF
>-|TRBJ2-1|TRBV7-7|-
TGTGCCAGCAGCTTAGAAGCGACTAGTGATGAGCAGTTCTTC
CASSLEATSDEQFF
>-|TRBJ2-2|TRBV2|-
TGTGCCAGCAGTGGCAGCGGCGGGGAGCTGTTTTTT
CASSGSGGELFF
>-|TRBJ2-3|TRBV5-6|-
TGTGCCAGCAGTGGGGGGATATCTGATACGCAGTATTTT
CASSGGISDTQYF
>-|TRBJ2-2|TRBV6-1|-
TGTGCCAGCAGTGGAACTAGGGGGGGTACGAACACCGGGGAGCTGTTTTTT
CASSGTRGGTNTGELFF
>-|TRBJ1-2|TRBV2|-
TGTGCCAGTAAGGCAGGGGCCTATGGCTACACCTTC
CASKAGAYGYTF
>-|TRBJ2-6|TRBV18|few
TGTGCCAGCTCACCAAGGCCAACGGGCTCTGGGGCCAACGTCCTGACTTTC
CASSPRPTGSGANVLTF
>TRBD1|TRBJ1-4|TRBV7-9|-
TGTGCCAGCAGCTTATATGGGACAGGGTTTGGAGAAAAACTGTTTTTT
CASSLYGTGFGEKLFF
>TRBD2|TRBJ2-3|TRBV28|-
TGTGCCAGCAATTTCGACGGAAGGACTAGCGGGGGGGATAGCACAGATACGCAGTATTTT
CASNFDGRTSGGDSTDTQYF
>-|TRBJ1-1|TRBV4-1|-
TGCGCCAGCAGCCAAGAGGTAGGGGAGGGGACTGAAGCTTTCTTT
CASSQEVGEGTEAFF
>-|TRBJ2-3|TRBV18|-
TGTGCCAGCTCACCAACCCTACAGGGTACAGATACGCAGTATTTT
CASSPTLQGTDTQYF
>TRBD1|TRBJ1-2|TRBV6-5|-
TGTGCCAGCAGTTACCGCGGGACAGGAGGTACCTATGGCTACACCTTC
CASSYRGTGGTYGYTF
>-|TRBJ2-2|TRBV29-1|few
TGCAGCGCCGGGGATGGGACCGGGGAGCTGTTTTTT
CSAGDGTGELFF
>TRBD2|TRBJ2-1|TRBV19|few
TGTGCCAGTAGGCGCGGGGGGGCCCATGAGCAGTTCTTC
CASRRGGAHEQFF
>TRBD2|TRBJ2-7|TRBV6-1|once
TGTGCCAGTTCAACCGGGACTACACCACGGTACGAGCAGTACTTC
CASSTGTTPRYEQYF
>-|TRBJ1-1|TRBV9|-
TGTGCCAGCGGGGGGATGAACACTGAAGCTTTCTTT
CASGGMNTEAFF
>TRBD2|TRBJ2-2|TRBV11-3|-
TGTGCCAGCAGCTCCTATGCCTTCGGGGGGGCTAACACCGGGGAGCTGTTTTTT
CASSSYAFGGANTGELFF
>-|TRBJ2-6|TRBV5-4|-
TGTGCCAGCAGCTTGGCCGGGACTGGCTCTGGGGCCAACGTCCTGACTTTC
CASSLAGTGSGANVLTF
>-|TRBJ1-1|TRBV5-1|few
TGCGCCAGCAGCGTGGAATCCAGGGCCACTGAAGCTTTCTTT
CASSVESRATEAFF
>TRBD1|TRBJ2-7|TRBV18|-
TGTGCCAGCTCAGGCGCCGGGACAGGGGCCTCCTACGAGCAGTACTTC
CASSGAGTGASYEQYF
>TRBD1|TRBJ2-7|TRBV29-1|-
TGCAGCGCATCCGGGACAGGGCCCTACGAGCAGTACTTC
CSASGTGPYEQYF
>TRBD2|TRBJ2-5|TRBV5-6|-
TGTGCCAGCAGCTTTGGGACTAGCGGCCAAGAGACCCAGTACTTC
CASSFGTSGQETQYF
>TRBD1|TRBJ2-7|TRBV7-9|-
TGTGCCAGCAGCTTAAAGGAAGCCCGGGACAGCCACTCCTACGAGCAGTACTTC
CASSLKEARDSHSYEQYF
>-|TRBJ1-1|TRBV7-3|-
TGTGCCAGCAGCCCCACCCGGGACATGAACACTGAAGCTTTCTTT
CASSPTRDMNTEAFF
>-|TRBJ2-5|TRBV7-9|-
TGTTCCAGCAGCTTTTCGGGGGAGACCCAGTACTTC
CSSSFSGETQYF
>-|TRBJ2-7|TRBV18|-
TGTGCCAGCTCCCTTAAACAGGGCTACGAGCAGTACTTC
CASSLKQGYEQYF
>TRBD1|TRBJ1-5|TRBV2|-
TGTGCCAGCAGTGAACAGGGACAGATTTTTCAGCCCCAGCATTTT
CASSEQGQIFQPQHF
>-|TRBJ2-7|TRBV7-9|-
TGTGCCAGCAGCCCGGGCAGGGCCTACGAGCAGTACTTC
CASSPGRAYEQYF
>-|TRBJ1-2|TRBV19|-
TGTGCCAGTAGTCCGGGAGGGATTGGCTACACCTTC
CASSPGGIGYTF
>-|TRBJ2-7|TRBV30|-
TGTGCCTGGACCCGGGGAAGCAGCAGCTCCTACGAGCAGTACTTC
CAWTRGSSSSYEQYF